These 27 T cell receptor beta chains came from one sample sequenced in a study of cytomegalovirus exposure and HLA in healthy donors. Use of 60 Vbeta and 13 Jbeta primers characterized the PCR. Here immunoSEQ multiplex PCR was the method, and the copy in TCRdb shows in-frame clones only, minus some. The table has about 160,000 clones, 60% to 85% seen once; the top ten hold approximately 3.7%. Input material: PBMCs. Receptors originate from a young man in good health and CMV-seropositive.

This clone was picked up a small number of times. The CDR3: CASGPPQYTGELFF. Written as DNA, the CDR3 is TGTGCCAGCGGCCCCCCGCAGTACACCGGGGAGCTGTTTTTT. The V call is TRBV28, the J call TRBJ2-2; D is undetermined. Trimming took off 8 bases at V and 3 bases at J, with 13 bases between the two ends. The CDR3 runs to 14 residues. Per germline, CDR1 MDHEN and CDR2 SYDVKM.

The V gene is TRBV10-3, the J gene TRBJ2-5, with D possibly matching TRBD1 (5 bases). CDR1 is ENHRY and CDR2 is SYGVKD in the germline V gene. The V gene lost 10 bases and the J gene lost 0 bases, with 9 bases spanning the gap. CDR3 length: 12 amino acids. DNA for the CDR3: TGTGCCAACTCCAGGGACCAAGAGACCCAGTACTTC. Its protein product is CANSRDQETQYF.

The V call is TRBV28, the J call TRBJ2-7; a weak D match, TRBD2 (6 bases). The V end was cut by 6 bases, the J end by 0 bases, with 15 bases between. The length of the CDR3 is 15 residues. Germline V gene data show CDR1 as MDHEN and CDR2 as SYDVKM. CDR3 in amino acids: CASRSGDSFSYEQYF. The CDR3, as DNA: TGTGCCAGCAGATCGGGGGACTCCTTCTCCTACGAGCAGTACTTC.

This clone was recorded once. J is TRBJ2-1 and V is TRBV6-4; 8 bases map to TRBD2. Germline V gene data show CDR1 as MRHNA and CDR2 as SNTAGT. The J segment lost 5 bases and the V segment lost 4 bases, leaving 10 bases of the junction unmatched. The CDR3 runs to 16 residues. CDR3 sequence: CASSVKSGGHNNEQFF. The DNA of the CDR3 is TGTGCCAGCAGTGTCAAAAGCGGGGGCCATAACAATGAGCAGTTCTTC.

The rearrangement links TRBV5-1 to TRBJ1-1, with 8 bases fitting TRBD1. The germline CDR1 and CDR2 sequences are SGHRS and YFSETQ. This CDR3 comprises 13 residues. J was trimmed by 4 bases and V by 3 bases; bases with no gene match: 2. CDR3 sequence (DNA): TGCGCCAGCAGCTGGACAGGGCCCACTGAAGCTTTCTTT. Amino acid sequence: CASSWTGPTEAFF. Supplemented by reference TRBV5-1 and TRBJ1-1, the full variable domain reads KAGVTQTPRYLIKTRGQQVTLSCSPISGHRSVSWYQQTPGQGLQFLFEYFSETQRNKGNFPGRFSGRQFSNSRSEMNVSTLELGDSALYLCASSWTGPTEAFFGQGTRLTVV.

The chain has TRBV7-7 and TRBJ1-5; TRBD1 matches at 9 bases. The germline CDR1 and CDR2 sequences are SSHAT and FNYEAQ (reference sequence). The CDR3 loop spans 14 amino acids. V gave up 4 bases and J gave up 5 bases; unmatched junction bases: 3. CDR3 in DNA: TGTGCCAGCAGCTCCGGACAGGGGCATCAGCCCCAGCATTTT. Translated, it gives CASSSGQGHQPQHF.

The chain links TRBV14 to TRBJ2-3, with 8 bases fitting TRBD2. The CDR3 is 14 amino acids. Germline V gene lookup returns CDR1 SGHDN and CDR2 FVKESK. After removal of 4 bases from V and 0 bases from J, the junction contained 0 bases not matched to a gene. Here the CDR3 reads CASSRGGSTDTQYF. The CDR3 DNA sequence: TGTGCCAGCAGCCGCGGGGGGAGCACAGATACGCAGTATTTT.

V is TRBV5-1 and J is TRBJ2-2; weak D call: TRBD2 (5 bases). Germline assignment: CDR1 SGHRS and CDR2 YFSETQ. V dropped 4 bases and J dropped 6 bases, with 10 bases sitting between them. The CDR3 loop spans 13 amino acids. CDR3 amino acids: CASSTPSPGELFF. The CDR3 coding sequence is TGCGCCAGCAGCACACCTAGCCCCGGGGAGCTGTTTTTT.

This rearrangement joins TRBV30 to TRBJ1-1; possible D gene TRBD1, 5 bases. Germline assignment: CDR1 GTSNPN and CDR2 SVGIG (reference sequence). The V and J ends lost 8 bases and 4 bases respectively, with 11 bases between them. There are 11 residues in the CDR3. This chain's CDR3 is CAGGGSTEAFF. The CDR3 nucleotides are TGTGCCGGGGGGGGGAGCACTGAAGCTTTCTTT. The full variable domain, rest sourced from reference TRBV30 and TRBJ1-1, is SQTIHQWPATLVQPVGSPLSLECTVEGTSNPNLYWYRQAAGRGLQLLFYSVGIGQISSEVPQNLSASRPQDRQFILSSKKLLLSDSGFYLCAGGGSTEAFFGQGTRLTVV.

The chain combines TRBV4-3 with TRBJ1-1; TRBD1 matches 8 bases. Per the germline V gene, CDR1 is LGHNA and CDR2 is YSLEER. The CDR3 sequence is 14 residues long. V shed 2 bases, J shed 6 bases, and the junction held 5 bases outside the gene matches. The chain's CDR3 is CASSQRTGSPEAFF. The CDR3 coding sequence is TGCGCCAGCAGCCAAAGGACAGGGTCTCCTGAAGCTTTCTTT.

This clone was picked up one time. The chain links TRBV2 to TRBJ2-5; 8 nucleotides agree with TRBD2. From germline, CDR1 is SNHLY and CDR2 FYNNEI. Trimming at V came to 1 base and at J to 3 bases, leaving 1 base not matched to a gene. CDR3 size: 14 residues. Here the CDR3 reads CASSEEAGEETQYF. CDR3 nucleotides: TGTGCCAGCAGTGAAGAAGCGGGGGAAGAGACCCAGTACTTC. The whole variable domain, remainder taken from reference TRBV2 and TRBJ2-5, is EPEVTQTPSHQVTQMGQEVILRCVPISNHLYFYWYRQILGQKVEFLVSFYNNEISEKSEIFDDQFSVERPDGSNFTLKIRSTKLEDSAMYFCASSEEAGEETQYFGPGTRLLVL.

The V gene is TRBV7-9, the J gene TRBJ2-5; TRBD1 agrees at 7 bases. Germline CDR1 reads SEHNR; CDR2 reads FQNEAQ (reference sequence). This CDR3 has 14 amino acids. Losses at the gene ends were 5 bases for V and 7 bases for J; bases not matched to a gene: 10. CDR3 protein: CASSTRDSRGTQYF. The DNA for the CDR3 is TGTGCCAGCAGCACTCGGGACAGCCGGGGGACCCAGTACTTC.

The chain carries TRBV2 and TRBJ2-7, with TRBD2 matching 11 bases. CDR3 length: 15 amino acids. The trim removed 6 bases at V and 1 base at J, leaving 5 bases unmatched. Germline V lookup: CDR1 SNHLY, CDR2 FYNNEI. The CDR3 protein is CASRHSGGESYEQYF. CDR3 nucleotide sequence: TGTGCCAGCAGACATAGCGGGGGGGAATCCTACGAGCAGTACTTC.

The chain couples TRBV6-1 to TRBJ1-6; TRBD1 is a possible D gene (5 bases). The CDR3 extends over 13 amino acids. The germline V and J ends were trimmed by 2 bases and 10 bases, with 9 bases remaining between them. Germline V gives CDR1 MNHNS, CDR2 SASEGT. CDR3 coding DNA: TGTGCCAGCAGTGAACAGGGTTTCTCACCCCTCCACTTT. Translating it yields CASSEQGFSPLHF.

This chain connects TRBV15 to TRBJ2-7, with D possibly TRBD2 on 6 matching bases. In germline, CDR1 is LNHNV, CDR2 YYDKDF (reference sequence). The V gene lost 1 base and the J gene lost 6 bases, with 7 bases spanning the gap. The CDR3 length is 12 residues. The CDR3 DNA is TGTGCCACCAGCAGAGTGGAGGGCGAGCAGTACTTC. This sequence encodes CATSRVEGEQYF.

This clone was seen once. V gene TRBV19 combines with J gene TRBJ2-1; D unclear. Germline CDR1 reads LNHDA; CDR2 reads SQIVND (reference sequence). The CDR3 length is 15 residues. V was pared by 2 bases and J by 2 bases, with 10 bases between. The CDR3 nucleotides read TGTGCCAGTAGTATAAGCCCTAGTCCCTACAATGAGCAGTTCTTC. Its protein product is CASSISPSPYNEQFF.

A few counts support this clone. The V and J genes are TRBV28 and TRBJ1-1, with D unclear. The CDR3 is made up of 11 amino acids. Trimming removed 2 bases at V and 7 bases at J, with 5 bases between. Germline CDR1 MDHEN, CDR2 SYDVKM. CDR3 in DNA: TGTGCCAGCAGTTTAGCTATTGAAGCTTTCTTT. Its protein product is CASSLAIEAFF.

The V call is TRBV13, the J call TRBJ2-3; 15 bases are shared with TRBD2. Germline V lookup: CDR1 PRHDT, CDR2 FYEKMQ (reference sequence). With 4 bases clipped from V and 5 bases from J, the junction kept 7 bases outside the gene matches. CDR3 size: 17 residues. The DNA for the CDR3 is TGTGCCAGCAGCTCCCGGACTAGCGGGGGGGCCCTAGATACGCAGTATTTT. It specifies CASSSRTSGGALDTQYF.

This chain connects TRBV4-2 to TRBJ1-1, with 10 bases matching TRBD1. Germline V gene sequence: CDR1 LGHNA, CDR2 YNFKEQ. The V segment lost 0 bases and the J segment 3 bases; nucleotides outside the gene matches: 1. The CDR3 is made up of 15 amino acids. The CDR3 region has the DNA TGTGCCAGCAGCCAAGAGACAGGGGGCGACACTGAAGCTTTCTTT. Protein: CASSQETGGDTEAFF.

The rearrangement links TRBV5-1 to TRBJ2-7, with TRBD1 identical over 9 bases. The CDR3 extends over 14 amino acids. From germline, CDR1 is SGHRS and CDR2 YFSETQ. V was pared by 1 base and J by 4 bases, with 3 bases of the junction left unmatched. The CDR3 sequence: CASSLRTGVYEQYF. The CDR3 coding sequence is TGCGCCAGCAGCTTGAGGACAGGGGTTTACGAGCAGTACTTC.

V is TRBV28 and J is TRBJ1-1, with unresolved D. The CDR3 totals 14 residues. Trimming left V 5 bases short and J 2 bases short, with 12 bases between. The germline V gene encodes CDR1 MDHEN and CDR2 SYDVKM. This CDR3 reads CASSPITSNTEAFF. The CDR3 region has the DNA TGTGCCAGCAGTCCAATTACATCAAACACTGAAGCTTTCTTT.

The chain is built from TRBV5-1 and TRBJ2-5; 12 bases agree with TRBD1. This CDR3 contains 15 residues. The germline CDR1 and CDR2 sequences are SGHRS and YFSETQ. V dropped 4 bases and J dropped 5; count of bases not matched to a gene: 6. For the CDR3, the DNA is TGCGCCAGCAGCACTGGGACAGGGGGCGGTGAGACCCAGTACTTC. Amino acid sequence: CASSTGTGGGETQYF.

The chain recombines TRBV6-6 with TRBJ2-5; the D is unclear. This CDR3 has 11 residues. The V end was cut by 6 bases, the J end by 1 base, with 3 bases between. Per the germline V gene, CDR1 is MNHNY and CDR2 is SVGAGI (reference sequence). CDR3 protein: CASSRQETQYF. CDR3 coding DNA: TGTGCCAGCAGCCGCCAAGAGACCCAGTACTTC.

This chain uses TRBV5-1 with TRBJ1-4, with TRBD1 identical over 8 bases. CDR1 and CDR2 (germline): SGHRS, YFSETQ. The CDR3 has 15 amino acids. Germline trimming cut 4 bases from V and 2 bases from J; bases unmatched to any gene: 4. The CDR3 DNA follows: TGCGCCAGCAGCCCGGACAGGGTCACTAATGAAAAACTGTTTTTT. The encoded protein is CASSPDRVTNEKLFF.

This clone came up once. The V gene is TRBV6-6, the J gene TRBJ1-2; TRBD1 agrees at 10 bases. The V gene's germline CDR1 is MNHNY and CDR2 SVGAGI (reference sequence). The CDR3 runs to 15 residues. Losses at the gene ends were 5 bases for V and 5 bases for J; bases not matched to a gene: 8. CDR3: CASSDPGQGSYGYTF. For the CDR3, the DNA is TGTGCCAGCAGTGATCCGGGACAGGGGTCGTATGGCTACACCTTC.

The V call is TRBV30, the J call TRBJ2-2; unclear D gene. Deletions cut 4 bases from V and 1 base from J, with 4 bases between. Germline V gene sequence: CDR1 GTSNPN, CDR2 SVGIG (reference sequence). CDR3 length equals 12 residues. This chain's CDR3 is CAWTGNTGELFF. The CDR3 nucleotides read TGTGCCTGGACAGGGAACACCGGGGAGCTGTTTTTT.

This clone was seen more than once but under ten times. The chain carries TRBV5-1 and TRBJ2-7; D possibly corresponds to TRBD1 (5 bases). The germline V gene has CDR1 SGHRS and CDR2 YFSETQ. CDR3 length: 13 amino acids. With 4 bases removed from V and 4 bases from J, the gap between germline ends came to 12 bases. CDR3 region: CASSPDSLYEQYF. The CDR3, as DNA: TGCGCCAGCAGCCCTGACAGCTTGTACGAGCAGTACTTC.